This TCR beta chain was obtained from a study of cytomegalovirus exposure and HLA in healthy donors. PCR was performed using 60 Vbeta and 13 Jbeta primers. Generated by immunoSEQ multiplex PCR, the TCRdb table keeps only in-frame clones and is missing some. The sample records roughly 100,000 clones, 12% being singletons. This clone was observed a few times. The sequenced sample was PBMCs. The sequence was obtained from a man aged 40-50 years in good health and CMV-seropositive.

CDR3 region: CASRRTGNNEQFF. CDR3 DNA sequence: TGTGCCAGCAGACGGACAGGGAACAATGAGCAGTTCTTC. This chain uses TRBV28 with TRBJ2-1; 8 bases are a match to TRBD1. The CDR3 sequence is 13 residues long. Trimming removed 6 bases from V and 5 bases from J; junction bases left unmatched: 3. CDR1 is MDHEN and CDR2 is SYDVKM in the germline V gene.